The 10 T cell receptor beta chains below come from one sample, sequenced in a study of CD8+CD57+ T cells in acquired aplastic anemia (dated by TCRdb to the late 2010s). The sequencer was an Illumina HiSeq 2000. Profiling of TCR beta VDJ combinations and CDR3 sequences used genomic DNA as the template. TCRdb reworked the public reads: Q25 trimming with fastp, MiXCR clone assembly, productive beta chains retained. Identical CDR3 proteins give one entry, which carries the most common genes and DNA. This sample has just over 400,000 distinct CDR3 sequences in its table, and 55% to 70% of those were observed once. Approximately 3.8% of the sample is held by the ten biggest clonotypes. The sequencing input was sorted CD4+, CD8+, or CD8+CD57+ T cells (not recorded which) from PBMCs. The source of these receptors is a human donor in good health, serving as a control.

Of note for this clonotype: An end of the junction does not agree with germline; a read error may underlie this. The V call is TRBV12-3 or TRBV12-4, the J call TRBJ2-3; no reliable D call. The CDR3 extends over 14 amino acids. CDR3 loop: CASRLGYSTDTQYF. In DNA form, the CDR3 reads TGTGCCAGCCGTTTGGGGTACAGCACAGATACGCAGTATTTT.

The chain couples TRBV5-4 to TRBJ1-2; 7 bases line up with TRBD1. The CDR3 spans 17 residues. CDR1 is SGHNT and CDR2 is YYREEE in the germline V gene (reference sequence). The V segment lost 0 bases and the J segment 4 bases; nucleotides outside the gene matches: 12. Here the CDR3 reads CASSLVGRTGHLYGYTF. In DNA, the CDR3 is TGTGCCAGCAGCTTGGTCGGGAGGACAGGTCATCTCTATGGCTACACCTTC.

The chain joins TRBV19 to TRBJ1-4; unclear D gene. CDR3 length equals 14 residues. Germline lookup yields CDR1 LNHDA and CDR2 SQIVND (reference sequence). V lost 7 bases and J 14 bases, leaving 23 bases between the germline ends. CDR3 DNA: TGTGCCAGTACTAGACCCGGATGTCGTCCCCAGCTGTTTTTT. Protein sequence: CASTRPGCRPQLFF.

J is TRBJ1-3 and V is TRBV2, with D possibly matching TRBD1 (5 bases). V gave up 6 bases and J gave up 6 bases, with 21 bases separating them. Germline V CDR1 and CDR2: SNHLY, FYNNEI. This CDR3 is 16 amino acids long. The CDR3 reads CASSLTGGKSTNTIYF. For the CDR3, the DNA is TGTGCCAGCAGCCTCACTGGGGGGAAGTCTACAAACACCATATATTTT. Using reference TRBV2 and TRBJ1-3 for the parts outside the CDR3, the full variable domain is EPEVTQTPSHQVTQMGQEVILRCVPISNHLYFYWYRQILGQKVEFLVSFYNNEISEKSEIFDDQFSVERPDGSNFTLKIRSTKLEDSAMYFCASSLTGGKSTNTIYFGEGSWLTVV.

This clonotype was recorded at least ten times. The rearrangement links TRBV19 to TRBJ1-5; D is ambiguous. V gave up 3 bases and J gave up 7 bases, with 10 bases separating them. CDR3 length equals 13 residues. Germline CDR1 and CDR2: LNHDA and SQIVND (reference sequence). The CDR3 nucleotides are TGTGCCAGTAGTATTACAGCACAACAGCCCCAGCATTTT. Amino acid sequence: CASSITAQQPQHF.

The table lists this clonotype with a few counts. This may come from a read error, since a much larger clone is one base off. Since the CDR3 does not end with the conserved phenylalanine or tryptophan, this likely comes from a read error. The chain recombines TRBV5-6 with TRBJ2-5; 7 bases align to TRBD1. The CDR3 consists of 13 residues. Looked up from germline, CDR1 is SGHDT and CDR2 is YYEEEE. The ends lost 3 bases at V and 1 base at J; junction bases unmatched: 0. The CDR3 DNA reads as TGTGCCAGCAGCTGGGACAGCCAAGAGACCCAGTACCTC. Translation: CASSWDSQETQYL.

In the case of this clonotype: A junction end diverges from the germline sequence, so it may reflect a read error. The chain's CDR3 is CASSLVAGTYNEQFF. CDR3 bases: TGTGCCAGCAGCTTAGTGGCGGGGACTTACAATGAGCAGTTCTTC. This chain links TRBV5-1 with TRBJ2-1; a possible D gene is TRBD2 (6 bases). This CDR3 comprises 15 residues. Germline-derived CDR1 and CDR2 are SGHRS and YFSETQ.

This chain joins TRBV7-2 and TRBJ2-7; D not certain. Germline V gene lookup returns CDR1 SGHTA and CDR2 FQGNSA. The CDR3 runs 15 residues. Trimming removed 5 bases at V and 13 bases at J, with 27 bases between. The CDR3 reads CASSMCRLKTEALYF. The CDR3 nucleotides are TGTGCCAGCAGCATGTGCAGGTTGAAGACTGAAGCGCTCTACTTC.

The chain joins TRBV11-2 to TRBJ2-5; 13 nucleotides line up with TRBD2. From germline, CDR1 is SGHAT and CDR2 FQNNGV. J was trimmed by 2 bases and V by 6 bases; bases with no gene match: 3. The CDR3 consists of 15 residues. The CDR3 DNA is TGTGCCAGCAGGTTGACTAGCGGGGGGCAAGAGACCCAGTACTTC. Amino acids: CASRLTSGGQETQYF.

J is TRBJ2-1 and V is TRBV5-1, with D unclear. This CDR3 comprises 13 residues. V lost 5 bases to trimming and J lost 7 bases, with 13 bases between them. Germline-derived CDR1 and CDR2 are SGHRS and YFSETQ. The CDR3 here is CASRVGGRNEQFF. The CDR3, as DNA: TGCGCCAGCAGGGTGGGTGGTCGGAATGAGCAGTTCTTC.